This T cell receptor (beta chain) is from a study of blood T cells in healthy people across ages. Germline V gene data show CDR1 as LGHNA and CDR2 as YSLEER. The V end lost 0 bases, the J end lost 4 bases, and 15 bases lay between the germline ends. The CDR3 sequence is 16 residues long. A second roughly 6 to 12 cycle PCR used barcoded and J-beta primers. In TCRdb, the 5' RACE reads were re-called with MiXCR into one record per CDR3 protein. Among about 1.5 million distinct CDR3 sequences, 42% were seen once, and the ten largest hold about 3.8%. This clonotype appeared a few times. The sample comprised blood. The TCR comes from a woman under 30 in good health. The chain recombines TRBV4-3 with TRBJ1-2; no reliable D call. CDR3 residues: CASSQDPAGRSYGYTF. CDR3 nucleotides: TGCGCCAGCAGCCAAGATCCTGCCGGCAGGTCCTATGGCTACACCTTC.